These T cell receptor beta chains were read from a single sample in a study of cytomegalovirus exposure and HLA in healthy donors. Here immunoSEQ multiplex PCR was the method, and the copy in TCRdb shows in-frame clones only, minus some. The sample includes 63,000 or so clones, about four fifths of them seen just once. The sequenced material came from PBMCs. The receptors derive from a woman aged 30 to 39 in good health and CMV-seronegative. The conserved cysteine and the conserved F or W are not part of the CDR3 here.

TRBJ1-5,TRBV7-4,ASSSRGTGNNQPQH
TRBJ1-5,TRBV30,AWSVLEGQPQH
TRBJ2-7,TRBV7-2,ASSLRQGPSYEQY
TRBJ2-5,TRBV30,AWNQGDFPRETQY
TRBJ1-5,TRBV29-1,SVGGGYNQPQH
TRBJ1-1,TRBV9,ASSVGGLTEAF
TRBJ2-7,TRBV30,AFGLSGGYEQY
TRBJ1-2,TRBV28,AVTGGGNYGYT
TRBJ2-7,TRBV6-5,ASSSIAGGTYEQY
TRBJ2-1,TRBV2,ASTWTSGSWGEQF
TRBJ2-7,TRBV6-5,ASSYSLAYEQY
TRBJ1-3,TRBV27,ASSATGWRNTIY
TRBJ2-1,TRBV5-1,ASSLGGLYNEQF
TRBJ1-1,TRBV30,AWRSTGNAEAF
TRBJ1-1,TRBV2,ASNGGLLNTEAF
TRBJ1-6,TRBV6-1,ASSEQFSYNSPLH
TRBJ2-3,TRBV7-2,ASSSWGQSTDTQY
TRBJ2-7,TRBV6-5,ASVWREGPYEQY
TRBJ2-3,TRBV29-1,SVGGRDGTDTQY
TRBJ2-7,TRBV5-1,ASSQPGQYEQY
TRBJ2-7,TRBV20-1,SAPTDYEQY
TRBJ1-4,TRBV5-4,ASGHFSTNEKLF
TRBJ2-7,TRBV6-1,ASRMGALEGYEQY
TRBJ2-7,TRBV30,AWSVLAGVYEQY
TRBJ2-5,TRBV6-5,ASSTRTSGGETQY
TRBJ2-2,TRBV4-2,ASSELADILNTGELF
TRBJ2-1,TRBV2,ASRQGRSYNEQF
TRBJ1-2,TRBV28,ASSQVTDYGYT
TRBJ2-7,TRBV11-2,ASSPGTSGVYEQY
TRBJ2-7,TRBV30,AWSAAGAWWY
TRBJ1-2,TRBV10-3,AISGPNYGYT
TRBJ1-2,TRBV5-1,ASSLVGGNYGYT
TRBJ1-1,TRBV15,ATSRDAGAHTEAF
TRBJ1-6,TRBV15,ATSRDLEVPPLH
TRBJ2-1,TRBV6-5,ASSYSTSGEWNEQF
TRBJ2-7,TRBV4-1,ASSQDQGASRSSYEQY
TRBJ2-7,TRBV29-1,SGFYRNEQY
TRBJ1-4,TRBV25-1,ASSDSLNEKLF
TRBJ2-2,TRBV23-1,ASSRFYGTGDTGELF